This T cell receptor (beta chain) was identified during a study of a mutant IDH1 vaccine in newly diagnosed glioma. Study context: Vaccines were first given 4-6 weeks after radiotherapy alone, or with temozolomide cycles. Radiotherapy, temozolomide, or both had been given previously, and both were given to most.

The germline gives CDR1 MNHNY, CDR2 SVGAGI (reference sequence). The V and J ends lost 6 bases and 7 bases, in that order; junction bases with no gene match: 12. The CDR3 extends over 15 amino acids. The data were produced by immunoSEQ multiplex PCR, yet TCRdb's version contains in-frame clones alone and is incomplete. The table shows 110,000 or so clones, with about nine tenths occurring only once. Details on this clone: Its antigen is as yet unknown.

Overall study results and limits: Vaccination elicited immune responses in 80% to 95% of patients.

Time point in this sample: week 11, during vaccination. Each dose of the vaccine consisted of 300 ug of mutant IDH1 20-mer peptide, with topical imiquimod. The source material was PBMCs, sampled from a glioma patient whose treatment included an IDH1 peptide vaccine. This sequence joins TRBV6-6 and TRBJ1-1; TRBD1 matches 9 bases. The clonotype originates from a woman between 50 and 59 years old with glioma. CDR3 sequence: CASRNPRDRAYEAFF. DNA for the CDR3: TGTGCCAGCAGGAACCCCCGGGACAGGGCATATGAAGCTTTCTTT.